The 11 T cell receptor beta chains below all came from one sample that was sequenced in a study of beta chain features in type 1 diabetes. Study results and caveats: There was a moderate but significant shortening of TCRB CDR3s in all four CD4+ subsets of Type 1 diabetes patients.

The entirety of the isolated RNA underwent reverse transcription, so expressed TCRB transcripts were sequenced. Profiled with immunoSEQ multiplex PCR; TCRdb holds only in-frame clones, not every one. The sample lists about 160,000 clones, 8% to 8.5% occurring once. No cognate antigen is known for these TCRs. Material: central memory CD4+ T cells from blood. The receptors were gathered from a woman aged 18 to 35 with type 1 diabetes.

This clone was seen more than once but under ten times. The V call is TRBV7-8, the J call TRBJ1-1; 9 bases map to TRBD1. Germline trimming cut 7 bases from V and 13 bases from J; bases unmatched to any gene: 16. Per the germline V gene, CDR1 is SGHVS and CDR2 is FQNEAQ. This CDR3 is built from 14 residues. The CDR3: CASTQEGGQGSGFF. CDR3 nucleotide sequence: TGTGCCAGCACCCAAGAAGGGGGACAGGGATCCGGTTTCTTT.

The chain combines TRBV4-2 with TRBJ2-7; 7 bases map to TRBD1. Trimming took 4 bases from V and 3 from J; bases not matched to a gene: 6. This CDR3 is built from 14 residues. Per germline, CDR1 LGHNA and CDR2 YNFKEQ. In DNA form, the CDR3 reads TGTGCCAGCAGCCCGCGCACAGGGGACTACGAGCAGTACTTC. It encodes CASSPRTGDYEQYF.

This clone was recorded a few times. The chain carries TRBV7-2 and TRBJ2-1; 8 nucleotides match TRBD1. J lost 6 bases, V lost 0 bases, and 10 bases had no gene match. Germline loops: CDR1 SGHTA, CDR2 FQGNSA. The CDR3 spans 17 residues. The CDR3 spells CASSLASGQGGGNEQFF. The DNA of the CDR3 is TGTGCCAGCAGCTTAGCGTCAGGACAGGGTGGGGGCAATGAGCAGTTCTTC.

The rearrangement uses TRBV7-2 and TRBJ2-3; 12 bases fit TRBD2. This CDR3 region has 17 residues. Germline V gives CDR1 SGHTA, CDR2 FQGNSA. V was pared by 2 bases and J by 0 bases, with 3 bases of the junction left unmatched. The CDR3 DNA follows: TGTGCCAGCAGCTTACTAGCGGGGGGGCCTAGCACAGATACGCAGTATTTT. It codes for CASSLLAGGPSTDTQYF.

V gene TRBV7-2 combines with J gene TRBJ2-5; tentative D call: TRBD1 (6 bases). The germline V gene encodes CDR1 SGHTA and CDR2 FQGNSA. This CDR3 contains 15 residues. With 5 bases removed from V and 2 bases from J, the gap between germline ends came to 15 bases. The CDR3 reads CASSRSGTTQETQYF. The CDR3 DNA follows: TGTGCCAGCAGCCGTTCCGGGACAACGCAAGAGACCCAGTACTTC.

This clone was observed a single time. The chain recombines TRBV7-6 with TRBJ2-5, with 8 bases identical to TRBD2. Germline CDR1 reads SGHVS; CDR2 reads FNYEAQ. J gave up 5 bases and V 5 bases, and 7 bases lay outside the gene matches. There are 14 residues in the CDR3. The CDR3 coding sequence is TGTGCCAGCAGCCTAATTTCGGGGGGGGAGACCCAGTACTTC. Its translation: CASSLISGGETQYF.

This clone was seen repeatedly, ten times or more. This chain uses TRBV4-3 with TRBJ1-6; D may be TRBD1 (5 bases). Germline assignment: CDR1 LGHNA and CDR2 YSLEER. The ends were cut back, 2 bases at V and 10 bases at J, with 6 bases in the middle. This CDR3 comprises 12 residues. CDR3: CASSQTGSPLHF. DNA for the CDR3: TGCGCCAGCAGCCAAACAGGCTCACCCCTCCACTTT.

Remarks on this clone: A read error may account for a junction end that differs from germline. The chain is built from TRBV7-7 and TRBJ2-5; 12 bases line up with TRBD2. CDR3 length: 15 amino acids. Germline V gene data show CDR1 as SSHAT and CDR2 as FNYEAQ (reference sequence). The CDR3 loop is CASSSGLAGRETQYF. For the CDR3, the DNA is TGTGCTAGCAGCTCCGGACTAGCGGGAAGAGAGACCCAGTACTTC.

CDR3 amino acids: CASRTGAYNEQFF. In DNA, the CDR3 is TGTGCCAGCAGAACGGGAGCCTACAATGAGCAGTTCTTC. The chain is built from TRBV7-2 and TRBJ2-1, with D possibly matching TRBD2 (6 bases). Per the germline V gene, CDR1 is SGHTA and CDR2 is FQGNSA. CDR3 size: 13 residues. V gave up 6 bases and J gave up 2 bases, with 8 bases separating them.

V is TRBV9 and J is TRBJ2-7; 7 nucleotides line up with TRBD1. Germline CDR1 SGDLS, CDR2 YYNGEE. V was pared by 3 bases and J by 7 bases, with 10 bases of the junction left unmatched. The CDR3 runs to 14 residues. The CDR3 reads CASSAGTVAREQYF. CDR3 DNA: TGTGCCAGCAGCGCCGGGACAGTTGCGCGTGAGCAGTACTTC.

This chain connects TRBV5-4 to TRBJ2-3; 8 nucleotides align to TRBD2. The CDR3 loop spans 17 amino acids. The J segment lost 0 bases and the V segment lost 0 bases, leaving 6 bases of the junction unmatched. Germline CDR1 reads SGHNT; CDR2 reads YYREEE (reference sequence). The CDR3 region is CASSLGSSGSSTDTQYF. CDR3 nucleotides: TGTGCCAGCAGCTTGGGATCCAGCGGGAGTAGCACAGATACGCAGTATTTT.